A selection of T cell receptor beta chains follows, all from one sample in a study of vaccination effects on CD4 cells after COVID-19. The method was immunoSEQ multiplex PCR; TCRdb's version includes in-frame clones alone and lacks a portion of them. The table includes some 15,000 clones, around three quarters detected once. No cognate antigen is known for these TCRs. Sample: CD4+ T cells from PBMCs cultured with SARS-CoV-2 spike peptides, taken after COVID-19 vaccination. All receptors derive from a human donor who had a prior SARS-CoV-2 infection. Both conserved end residues are part of each CDR3. Fields, in order: V gene, D gene, J gene, clone size, CDR3 length, CDR3 DNA, CDR3 protein. The D gene is left open where the match is weak. Clone size is not always given. Where it is, it says once, few, many or a class for expanded clones.

TRBV6-1	NA	TRBJ1-5	NA	15	TGTGCCAGCAGTGAAGCCGAAAACGATAGTCAGCCCCAGCATTTT	CASSEAENDSQPQHF
TRBV5-3	NA	TRBJ2-5	once	15	TGTGCCAGAAGCCACATAGGGACTCGACAAGAGACCCAGTACTTC	CARSHIGTRQETQYF
TRBV19	NA	TRBJ1-5	NA	14	TGTGCCAGTAGTATCCGCAGGGACAATCAGCCCCAGCATTTT	CASSIRRDNQPQHF
TRBV6-6	NA	TRBJ1-5	NA	14	TGTGCCAGCAGTTCTGACAGGTGGTATCAGCCCCAGCATTTT	CASSSDRWYQPQHF
TRBV5-4	TRBD1	TRBJ2-7	NA	15	TGTGCCAGCAGCTCAACCGGGACAGGGACCTACGAGCAGTACTTC	CASSSTGTGTYEQYF
TRBV11-2	NA	TRBJ2-7	medium-sized	14	TGTGCCAGCAGCTTAGCGGCAGTGTACTACGAGCAGTACTTC	CASSLAAVYYEQYF
TRBV2	TRBD2	TRBJ2-5	NA	11	TGTGCAAGCGGGGTCCAAGAGACCCAGTACTTC	CASGVQETQYF
TRBV29-1	TRBD1	TRBJ2-5	NA	13	TGCAGCGCCAAAGACAGGGGGAGAGAGACCCAGTACTTC	CSAKDRGRETQYF
TRBV4-2	NA	TRBJ1-1	NA	17	TGTGCCAGCAGCCAAATCTGGGGGAGGAAAGGGAACACTGAAGCTTTCTTT	CASSQIWGRKGNTEAFF
TRBV4-2	NA	TRBJ2-6	NA	17	TGTGCCAGCAGCCAATCCTCTGGGTCGGCTGGGGCCAACGTCCTGACTTTC	CASSQSSGSAGANVLTF
TRBV11-3	NA	TRBJ1-1	NA	17	TGTGCCAGCAGCCCCGGAAGGGGGAGCACCCGGGGCACTGAAGCTTTCTTT	CASSPGRGSTRGTEAFF
TRBV4-3	TRBD2	TRBJ2-7	NA	18	TGCGCCAGCAGCCAAGCGCAGACAAGAGGCGGGAGAATCGCCGAGCAGTACTTC	CASSQAQTRGGRIAEQYF
TRBV6-1	NA	TRBJ1-1	once	16	TGTGCCAGCAGTGAAGCGAGGGGGGAGGGGAGCGCTGAAGCTTTCTTT	CASSEARGEGSAEAFF
TRBV2	TRBD2	TRBJ2-7	NA	15	TGTGCCAGCAGGACGGAACTAGCGTACTCCTACGAGCAGTACTTC	CASRTELAYSYEQYF
TRBV6-6	TRBD1	TRBJ1-1	NA	16	TGTGCCAGCAGTCACCGACGGACAGGGTTGAACACTGAAGCTTTCTTT	CASSHRRTGLNTEAFF
TRBV5-1	NA	TRBJ2-5	few	16	TGCGCCAGCAGCTTGGGGCTGGTGGGTTATGGAGAGACCCAGTACTTC	CASSLGLVGYGETQYF
TRBV30	NA	TRBJ1-4	NA	15	TGTGCCTGGAGACAAATGGGTGCAACTAATGAAAAACTGTTTTTT	CAWRQMGATNEKLFF
TRBV5-1	NA	TRBJ1-3	NA	14	TGCGCCAGCAGCTTGACTTTCTCTGGAAACACCATATATTTT	CASSLTFSGNTIYF
TRBV3-1/TRBV3-2	TRBD2	TRBJ2-1	NA	18	TGTGCCAGCAGCCTTGGGGTGGTAATGGGACTAGCGTACCATGAGCAGTTCTTC	CASSLGVVMGLAYHEQFF
TRBV6-6	NA	TRBJ2-1	NA	15	TGTGCCAGCAGTCGTCTAGTGACAGCCTACAATGAGCAGTTCTTC	CASSRLVTAYNEQFF
TRBV30	NA	TRBJ1-5	NA	14	TGTGCCTGGGGTAGGGGCGGGGGCAATCAGCCCCAGCATTTT	CAWGRGGGNQPQHF
TRBV19	TRBD1	TRBJ2-7	NA	14	TGTGCCAGTAGTATCAACAGGGGGACCTACGAGCAGTACTTC	CASSINRGTYEQYF
TRBV2	TRBD1	TRBJ1-4	NA	16	TGTGCCAGCAGTGAATTCTTGGGACAGGGGAAAGAAAAACTGTTTTTT	CASSEFLGQGKEKLFF
TRBV28	NA	TRBJ1-1	NA	13	TGTGCCAGCCTTCCTGCGGGAGGGACTGAAGCTTTCTTT	CASLPAGGTEAFF
TRBV5-1	TRBD2	TRBJ2-1	NA	15	TGCGCCAGCAGCTGGAGCCTAGCGGGGGCGCGAGAGCAGTTCTTC	CASSWSLAGAREQFF
TRBV9	TRBD2	TRBJ2-5	NA	13	TGTGCCAGCAGCGGGAGAGCGGGGGAGACCCAGTACTTC	CASSGRAGETQYF
TRBV28	TRBD2	TRBJ2-2	NA	16	TGTGCCAGCAGTTGGCTAGCGGGAGGAAACACCGGGGAGCTGTTTTTT	CASSWLAGGNTGELFF
TRBV5-5	NA	TRBJ2-7	NA	15	TGTGCCAGCAGCTCCGTCGGCGGGGTCTCCTACGAGCAGTACTTC	CASSSVGGVSYEQYF
TRBV7-2	NA	TRBJ2-5	NA	14	TGTGCCAGCAGCTTAGTAGCAGCTCAAGAGACCCAGTACTTC	CASSLVAAQETQYF
TRBV7-9	NA	TRBJ1-4	NA	13	TGTGCCAGCAGCCGCGTGTCCAATGAAAAACTGTTTTTT	CASSRVSNEKLFF
TRBV4-2	NA	TRBJ2-3	few	16	TGTGCCAGCAGCCAAGATCGTTTAGCTAGCACAGATACGCAGTATTTT	CASSQDRLASTDTQYF
TRBV9	NA	TRBJ2-6	NA	15	TGTGCCAGCAGCATGAGAAGCTCTGGGGCCAACGTCCTGACTTTC	CASSMRSSGANVLTF
TRBV3-1/TRBV3-2	NA	TRBJ1-2	NA	15	TGTGCCAGCAGCCAAGCCGTAAATCCTAACTATGGCTACACCTTC	CASSQAVNPNYGYTF
TRBV19	TRBD1	TRBJ1-3	once	16	TGTGCCAGTAGTGTAACCGGGACAGGGGGTGGAAACACCATATATTTT	CASSVTGTGGGNTIYF
TRBV30	NA	TRBJ2-3	NA	14	TGTGCCTGGAGCTCGGGACTCACGGGAGATACGCAGTATTTT	CAWSSGLTGDTQYF
TRBV18	NA	TRBJ1-2	NA	15	TGTGCCAGCTCACCACTCAGGGAGGAGGTCGGTGGCTACACCTTC	CASSPLREEVGGYTF
TRBV7-9	NA	TRBJ1-4	NA	12	TGTGCCAGCAGCTCCCCGATGGAAAAACTGTTTTTT	CASSSPMEKLFF
TRBV19	NA	TRBJ1-4	NA	13	TGTGCCAGTAGTCAATACAGGGATGAAAAACTGTTTTTT	CASSQYRDEKLFF
TRBV5-1	TRBD2	TRBJ2-3	NA	17	TGCGCCAGCAGCCCCAGGACTAGCGGAACTAGCACAGATACGCAGTATTTT	CASSPRTSGTSTDTQYF
TRBV2	NA	TRBJ2-1	NA	15	TGTGCCAGCAGGGAAATGGGTTCACAAAACAATGAGCAGTTCTTC	CASREMGSQNNEQFF
TRBV3-1/TRBV3-2	NA	TRBJ1-3	NA	13	TGTGCCAGCAGCCTGACGGGAGGAAACACCATATATTTT	CASSLTGGNTIYF
TRBV6-5	NA	TRBJ2-7	NA	15	TGTGCCAGCAGGGGTGAGGGGAGCGGGTCCCACGAGCAGTACTTC	CASRGEGSGSHEQYF
TRBV11-1	NA	TRBJ2-3	medium-sized	15	TGTGCCAGCACACGTCAGGTGGGAGGCACAGATACGCAGTATTTT	CASTRQVGGTDTQYF
TRBV5-1	TRBD2	TRBJ2-5	NA	15	TGCGCCAGCAGCTTAAGCGGGGTGAATGCGGAGACCCAGTACTTC	CASSLSGVNAETQYF
TRBV7-9	NA	TRBJ2-7	NA	13	TGTGCCAGCAGCTTAGGAACAGGGTACGAGCAGTACTTC	CASSLGTGYEQYF
TRBV20-1	NA	TRBJ1-2	few	10	TGCAGTGCTAGCTCTGGGAGGTACACCTTC	CSASSGRYTF
TRBV3-1/TRBV3-2	TRBD1	TRBJ2-1	NA	15	TGTGCCAGCAGCCACGGGGGACAGGGTTACAATGAGCAGTTCTTC	CASSHGGQGYNEQFF
TRBV7-2	TRBD1	TRBJ2-7	NA	14	TGTGCCAGCAGCTTAAGGGGACAGGGGTTTGAGCAGTACTTC	CASSLRGQGFEQYF